This entry features one T cell receptor (beta chain) sequence. Its antigen is undetermined. Clones were sequenced by immunoSEQ multiplex PCR, and TCRdb holds only the in-frame ones, with some missing. The sample consists of tens of thousands of clones, over 75% of them appearing once. This sample was taken from a study of PD-L1 blockade in urothelial cancer. Study-level information: Investigators checked blood 3 weeks (second dose) and 6 weeks after treatment start. Overall study findings and caveats: Larger 3-week expansion of tumor-associated blood clones was seen in durable-benefit patients. Below-median pretreatment blood TCR clonality was associated with improved progression-free and overall survival.

CDR1 and CDR2 (germline): LNHNV, YYDKDF (reference sequence). Trimming removed 3 bases from V and 3 bases from J; junction bases left unmatched: 1. CDR3 size: 14 residues. The TCR comes from a man in his fifties or sixties with urothelial cancer. The source was PBMCs, collected around atezolizumab (anti-PD-L1) treatment. The V and J genes are TRBV15 and TRBJ2-7, with 11 bases identical to TRBD2. The CDR3 bases are TGTGCCACCAGCAGGCTAGCGGGGGGCTACGAGCAGTACTTC. Amino acids: CATSRLAGGYEQYF. Using reference TRBV15 and TRBJ2-7 for the parts outside the CDR3, the full variable domain is DAMVIQNPRYQVTQFGKPVTLSCSQTLNHNVMYWYQQKSSQAPKLLFHYYDKDFNNEADTPDNFQSRRPNTSFCFLDIRSPGLGDTAMYLCATSRLAGGYEQYFGPGTRLTVT.